The 25 T cell receptor beta chains in this list originate from one sample, sequenced in a study of CD8+CD57+ T cells in acquired aplastic anemia. CD8+CD57+ cell expansion had been shown by flow cytometry in patients chosen for sequencing. For CDR3 and TCR beta VDJ profiling, genomic DNA was the template used. TCRdb used MiXCR to reprocess the reads, holding one entry per CDR3 protein. The top ten clones hold more than 1% of a sample with approximately 150,000 distinct CDR3 sequences, roughly 48% of them seen once. The sample comprised sorted CD4+, CD8+, or CD8+CD57+ T cells (not recorded which) from PBMCs. Receptors were obtained from a human donor with aplastic anemia.

The chain has TRBV10-1 and TRBJ1-5, with 8 nucleotides matching TRBD1. The CDR3 sequence is 15 residues long. Looked up from germline, CDR1 is WNHNN and CDR2 is SYGVQD (reference sequence). J gave up 6 bases and V 6 bases, and 10 bases lay outside the gene matches. CDR3 DNA sequence: TGCGCCAGCAGCCAAGTTGAGACAGGGGTTCAGCCCCAGCATTTT. As protein: CASSQVETGVQPQHF.

This clonotype was seen repeatedly, ten times or more. The CDR3 DNA reads as TGTGCCAGCAGCTCGCCTTCGGTCACCGGGGAGCTGTTTTTT. Residues: CASSSPSVTGELFF. V and J are TRBV11-2 and TRBJ2-2; D is uncertain. Trimming left V 4 bases short and J 4 bases short, with 10 bases between. The CDR3 runs 14 residues. Germline CDR1 SGHAT, CDR2 FQNNGV.

V usage is TRBV20-1 and J usage is TRBJ2-7; D possibly corresponds to TRBD2 (5 bases). The V end was cut by 3 bases, the J end by 2 bases, with 14 bases between. This CDR3 has 14 residues. The germline CDR1 and CDR2 sequences are DFQATT and SNEGSKA (reference sequence). CDR3 protein: CSASGLAGTYEQYF. The CDR3 nucleotides read TGCAGTGCTAGTGGTTTGGCCGGGACCTACGAGCAGTACTTC.

The chain combines TRBV12-3 or TRBV12-4 with TRBJ1-2; D is unclear. The V end lost 3 bases, the J end lost 4 bases, and 12 bases lay between the germline ends. The CDR3 has 14 amino acids. CDR3 nucleotides: TGTGCCAGCAGTTTCGGTGGCAGGACCTATGGCTACACCTTC. Translating it yields CASSFGGRTYGYTF.

This clonotype was counted once. The CDR3 protein is CATSSYNSPLHF. CDR3 coding DNA: TGTGCCACCAGCTCCTATAATTCACCCCTCCACTTT. This rearrangement joins TRBV10-3 to TRBJ1-6; no clear D gene. V gave up 10 bases and J gave up 0 bases, with 4 bases separating them. Germline V gives CDR1 ENHRY, CDR2 SYGVKD. The CDR3 consists of 12 residues.

For this clonotype: One end of the junction is discordant with germline, which a read error may explain. The chain recombines TRBV2 with TRBJ1-5; D gene uncertain. The CDR3 runs 14 residues. Germline CDR1 SNHLY, CDR2 FYNNEI. The CDR3 sequence: CASSESVSDQPQHF. The CDR3 DNA follows: TGTGCCAGCAGTGAGAGCGTTAGCGATCAGCCCCAGCATTTT.

The chain carries TRBV5-1 and TRBJ2-1; TRBD1 agrees at 8 bases. V lost 4 bases, J lost 10 bases, and 7 bases stayed unmatched. The CDR3 has 13 residues. In germline, CDR1 is SGHRS, CDR2 YFSETQ. DNA of the CDR3: TGCGCCAGCAGCACTGGACAGGGATGGGAGCAGTTCTTC. It is translated as CASSTGQGWEQFF.

The sample holds many counts of this clonotype. The rearrangement links TRBV5-4 to TRBJ2-7; the D is unclear. Germline CDR1 is SGHNT and CDR2 is YYREEE (reference sequence). The CDR3 covers 13 residues. V was clipped by 2 bases and J by 5 bases, with 11 bases between them. The CDR3 region has the DNA TGTGCCAGCAGCTTTGGGCAGCAGGACGAGCAGTACTTC. Its protein is CASSFGQQDEQYF.

Here the CDR3 reads CSAGRTGTEQFF. In nucleotides, the CDR3 is TGCAGTGCTGGAAGGACAGGGACTGAGCAGTTCTTC. J is TRBJ2-1 and V is TRBV20-1, with 8 bases aligning to TRBD1. CDR3 length: 12 amino acids. CDR1 and CDR2 from the germline V gene are DFQATT and SNEGSKA (reference sequence). Trimming cost V 5 bases and J 9 bases; bases outside gene matches: 6.

This clonotype was counted many times. The chain has TRBV6-1 and TRBJ1-6, with D possibly being TRBD1 (6 bases). CDR1 and CDR2 (germline): MNHNS, SASEGT. Trimming removed 8 bases at V and 9 bases at J, with 23 bases between. The CDR3 is made up of 16 amino acids. The CDR3 bases are TGTGCCAGCGGAGACCAGGGACACCCTGGGGGTTCACCCCTCCACTTT. It yields the protein CASGDQGHPGGSPLHF.

The V and J genes are TRBV10-1 and TRBJ2-3; 9 bases map to TRBD2. The germline CDR1 and CDR2 sequences are WNHNN and SYGVQD (reference sequence). The CDR3 totals 14 residues. Trimming took 8 bases from V and 2 from J; bases not matched to a gene: 5. The CDR3 DNA reads TGCGCCAGCCAGCTAGCGGGACCCACAGATACGCAGTATTTT. This codes for CASQLAGPTDTQYF.

The gene calls are TRBV2 and TRBJ2-2, with a weak D call TRBD2 (7 bases). This CDR3 spans 15 amino acids. V was pared by 8 bases and J by 5 bases, with 18 bases between. The germline gives CDR1 SNHLY, CDR2 FYNNEI. The CDR3 loop is CASWRWGGRTGELFF. As DNA, the CDR3 is TGTGCCAGCTGGAGGTGGGGGGGCCGTACCGGGGAGCTGTTTTTT.

This clonotype was picked up many times. The chain has TRBV2 and TRBJ1-1; perhaps TRBD1 as D (6 bases). V was cut by 3 bases and J by 7 bases, with 9 bases left in between. Germline V CDR1 and CDR2: SNHLY, FYNNEI. This CDR3 spans 12 amino acids. The CDR3 sequence is CASSDWTVEAFF. Here the CDR3 DNA reads TGTGCCAGCAGTGACTGGACAGTTGAAGCTTTCTTT.

The rearrangement uses TRBV2 and TRBJ2-3, with a weak D call TRBD1 (5 bases). Between the trimmed V and J ends, which lost 7 bases and 5 bases, there was a span of 7 bases. The CDR3 is 11 residues long. Germline-derived CDR1 and CDR2 are SNHLY and FYNNEI. The CDR3 region has the DNA TGTGCCAGCACTCAGGGAGATACGCAGTATTTT. The encoded protein is CASTQGDTQYF.

There are many counts of this clonotype. The genes are TRBV11-2 and TRBJ1-6; 7 bases agree with TRBD1. Per germline, CDR1 SGHAT and CDR2 FQNNGV. With V trimmed by 4 bases and J by 10 bases, 10 bases remained unmatched. This CDR3 has 15 amino acids. The CDR3 reads CASSSGGGPGSPLHF. The CDR3 nucleotides are TGTGCCAGCAGCTCAGGGGGGGGACCTGGATCACCCCTCCACTTT.

This clonotype was recorded many times. The rearrangement links TRBV6-1 to TRBJ1-2; 8 positions agree with TRBD1. The CDR3 length is 13 residues. Per the germline V gene, CDR1 is MNHNS and CDR2 is SASEGT. V shed 6 bases, J shed 6 bases, and the junction held 6 bases outside the gene matches. This CDR3 reads CASRDREDHGYTF. Written as DNA, the CDR3 is TGTGCCAGCAGGGACAGGGAGGACCATGGCTACACCTTC.

This clonotype was picked up many times. The chain carries TRBV7-2 and TRBJ1-1; TRBD1 aligns across 8 bases. This CDR3 spans 15 amino acids. The trim removed 1 base at V and 1 base at J, leaving 2 bases unmatched. Per the germline V gene, CDR1 is SGHTA and CDR2 is FQGNSA. CDR3: CASSLGDRRNTEAFF. Written as DNA, the CDR3 is TGTGCCAGCAGCTTAGGGGACAGGCGGAACACTGAAGCTTTCTTT.

V and J are TRBV19 and TRBJ2-3; D remains unclear. The V end lost 6 bases, the J end lost 6 bases, and 7 bases lay between the germline ends. CDR1 is LNHDA and CDR2 is SQIVND in the germline V gene (reference sequence). The CDR3 totals 11 residues. Here the CDR3 DNA reads TGTGCCAGTAGCTACGGGGATACGCAGTATTTT. Translating it yields CASSYGDTQYF.

This clonotype has at least ten counts. The chain links TRBV7-2 to TRBJ1-2; tentatively, D is TRBD1 (5 bases). Looked up from germline, CDR1 is SGHTA and CDR2 is FQGNSA. The CDR3 is made up of 14 amino acids. V was shortened by 4 bases and J by 7 bases, with 16 bases between the two germline ends. The CDR3 DNA follows: TGTGCCAGCAGCTCGGTCCGGGGGAGGGGTGGCTACACCTTC. Translating gives CASSSVRGRGGYTF. The full variable domain, rest sourced from reference TRBV7-2 and TRBJ1-2, is GAGVSQSPSNKVTEKGKDVELRCDPISGHTALYWYRQSLGQGLEFLIYFQGNSAPDKSGLPSDRFSAERTGGSVSTLTIQRTQQEDSAVYLCASSSVRGRGGYTFGSGTRLTVV.

This clonotype appeared once. V usage is TRBV19 and J usage is TRBJ1-4; no firm D call. Germline-derived CDR1 and CDR2 are LNHDA and SQIVND (reference sequence). Trimming pared 1 base from V and 0 bases from J, leaving 9 bases between. The CDR3 spans 16 residues. CDR3 loop: CASSIGVPATNEKLFF. DNA of the CDR3: TGTGCCAGTAGTATAGGTGTCCCCGCAACTAATGAAAAACTGTTTTTT. The variable domain in full, with the rest retrieved from reference TRBV19 and TRBJ1-4, is DGGITQSPKYLFRKEGQNVTLSCEQNLNHDAMYWYRQDPGQGLRLIYYSQIVNDFQKGDIAEGYSVSREKKESFPLTVTSAQKNPTAFYLCASSIGVPATNEKLFFGSGTQLSVL.

This clonotype was seen ten or more times. The J gene is TRBJ2-5, the V gene TRBV6-2 or TRBV6-3; 7 nucleotides agree with TRBD1. V shed 6 bases and J 2 bases; nucleotides not matched to a gene: 0. CDR3 length: 12 residues. The germline gives CDR1 MNHEY, CDR2 SVGEGT. The CDR3 region is CASRTGQETQYF. CDR3 DNA: TGTGCCAGCAGGACAGGGCAAGAGACCCAGTACTTC.

The chain joins TRBV10-2 to TRBJ2-7; D may be TRBD2 (5 bases). Germline V lookup: CDR1 WSHSY, CDR2 SAAADI. The CDR3 sequence is 15 residues long. V was trimmed by 6 bases and J by 1 base, leaving 16 bases between them. CDR3 nucleotides: TGCGCCAGCAGCGAACGACCAGCGGAGTCCTACGAGCAGTACTTC. Translating gives CASSERPAESYEQYF.

Comment on this clonotype: With a much larger clone just one base away, this may be a read error. The CDR3 ends on some other residue instead of the conserved phenylalanine or tryptophan, so this is likely a read error. The chain employs TRBV5-1 and TRBJ2-3; D gene ambiguous. Trimming stripped 4 bases from V and 5 bases from J, with 17 bases between. Germline values: CDR1 SGHRS, CDR2 YFSETQ. The CDR3 totals 15 residues. CDR3 protein: CASSLQARERDTQYL. In DNA form, the CDR3 reads TGCGCCAGCAGCCTCCAGGCTAGAGAAAGAGATACGCAGTATCTT.

This clonotype was observed a few times. The rearrangement links TRBV12-3 or TRBV12-4 to TRBJ2-2; possible D gene TRBD2, 5 bases. Trimming shortened V by 3 bases and J by 8 bases, and 13 bases separated the two germline ends. The CDR3 totals 14 residues. The CDR3 protein is CASSFSRVAGELFF. For the CDR3, the DNA is TGTGCCAGCAGTTTTTCGCGGGTGGCGGGGGAGCTGTTTTTT.

V gene TRBV7-9 combines with J gene TRBJ2-7; unclear D gene. Germline CDR1 and CDR2: SEHNR and FQNEAQ (reference sequence). CDR3 size: 15 residues. V was clipped by 6 bases and J by 4 bases, with 19 bases between them. The CDR3 here is CASRPQTGAPYEQYF. CDR3 DNA sequence: TGTGCCAGCAGACCCCAGACCGGCGCCCCGTACGAGCAGTACTTC.